This T cell receptor (beta chain) was retrieved from a study of cytomegalovirus exposure and HLA in healthy donors. Study-level findings and limits: V- and J-gene trimming of TCR beta was linked (in a later analysis) to a missense DCLRE1C variant.

Trimming at V came to 4 bases and at J to 2 bases, leaving 6 bases not matched to a gene. Germline assignment: CDR1 SGHRS and CDR2 YFSETQ. The length of the CDR3 is 15 residues. Primers included in the PCR were 60 Vbeta and 13 Jbeta primers. Only in-frame clones appear in the TCRdb table, and some are missing; sequencing was by immunoSEQ multiplex PCR. The table shows 150,000 to 160,000 clones, with about 74% occurring only once. Points on this clone: Its specificity is not known.

At sampling all donors were nominally healthy, likely with unrecorded immune exposures. The receptor was derived from a woman between 40 and 55 years old in good health and CMV-seronegative. The V call is TRBV5-1, the J call TRBJ2-7; TRBD1 matches 10 bases. Sequenced: PBMCs. CDR3 sequence reads: CASSPAGTGAYEQYF. The CDR3 DNA is TGCGCCAGCAGCCCTGCTGGGACAGGGGCCTACGAGCAGTACTTC.